Following are 30 T cell receptor beta chains from one sample sequenced in a study of early T cells in non-severe SARS-CoV-2 infection. TCRdb passed the 5' RACE reads through MiXCR, listing each CDR3 protein once. This table has about 61,000 distinct CDR3 sequences, more than 10% appearing once. Here the sequenced sample was whole blood, taken at baseline. These receptors originate from an adult who was a healthcare worker with PCR-confirmed SARS-CoV-2 infection or an uninfected control (not recorded which). The donor label of this sample is uncertain.

At least ten counts were recorded for this clonotype. This chain joins TRBV14 and TRBJ1-2; D gene ambiguous. The CDR3 loop spans 15 amino acids. Per germline, CDR1 SGHDN and CDR2 FVKESK. With 1 base removed from V and 3 bases from J, the gap between germline ends came to 12 bases. CDR3 coding DNA: TGTGCCAGCAGCCAAGGCGTCAGCTCGGACTATGGCTACACCTTC. Encoded protein: CASSQGVSSDYGYTF. The full variable domain, with the rest looked up from reference TRBV14 and TRBJ1-2, is EAGVTQFPSHSVIEKGQTVTLRCDPISGHDNLYWYRRVMGKEIKFLLHFVKESKQDESGMPNNRFLAERTGGTYSTLKVQPAELEDSGVYFCASSQGVSSDYGYTFGSGTRLTVV.

This clonotype was seen only a few times. The chain employs TRBV5-6 and TRBJ2-7; 8 positions match TRBD2. The CDR3 contains 15 residues. CDR1 and CDR2 (germline): SGHDT, YYEEEE. V lost 4 bases and J lost 1; bases outside the gene matches: 7. CDR3 sequence reads: CASSPGLAVSYEQYV. CDR3 bases: TGTGCCAGCAGCCCAGGACTAGCAGTATCCTACGAGCAGTACGTC.

This clonotype has a handful of counts. The chain recombines TRBV11-3 with TRBJ2-1, with 8 bases lining up with TRBD2. CDR3 length: 15 residues. V was pared by 3 bases and J by 6 bases, with 7 bases of the junction left unmatched. Germline V gene data show CDR1 as SGHNT and CDR2 as YENEEA. CDR3 protein: CASSLTSAGSNEQFF. The CDR3 DNA follows: TGTGCCAGCAGCTTGACTAGCGCTGGGTCCAATGAGCAGTTCTTC.

The chain recombines TRBV5-1 with TRBJ2-7; D is possibly TRBD1 (6 bases). Germline CDR1 is SGHRS and CDR2 is YFSETQ. The CDR3 is 14 amino acids. Trimming took 0 bases from V and 3 from J, leaving 10 bases between them. The CDR3 DNA reads TGCGCCAGCAGCTTGGGTACAGGGATCTACGAGCAGTACGTC. It encodes CASSLGTGIYEQYV.

The V and J genes are TRBV6-4 and TRBJ1-1, with 9 bases lining up with TRBD1. Germline V gene sequence: CDR1 MRHNA, CDR2 SNTAGT. The CDR3 contains 15 residues. V lost 4 bases and J lost 5; bases outside the gene matches: 8. CDR3 amino acids: CASSAIPGQGTEAFF. The CDR3 coding sequence is TGTGCCAGCAGTGCCATACCGGGACAGGGAACTGAAGCTTTCTTT.

V usage is TRBV25-1 and J usage is TRBJ1-5; possible D gene TRBD1, 5 bases. Between the trimmed V and J ends, which lost 2 bases and 4 bases, there was a span of 6 bases. This CDR3 is built from 13 residues. Germline V gene lookup returns CDR1 MGHDK and CDR2 SYGVNS. CDR3 sequence reads: CASSEGGNQPQHF. The CDR3 DNA reads as TGTGCCAGCAGTGAAGGGGGGAATCAGCCCCAGCATTTT.

In its sample, this clonotype was seen a few times. V and J are TRBV6-5 and TRBJ2-3; D perhaps matches TRBD2 (6 bases). V gave up 4 bases and J gave up 1 base, with 15 bases separating them. Germline CDR1 MNHEY, CDR2 SVGAGI. This CDR3 has 16 residues. This CDR3 reads CASSFESPGGTDTQYF. As DNA, the CDR3 is TGTGCCAGCAGTTTCGAATCCCCGGGGGGCACAGATACGCAGTATTTT.

This clonotype was seen ten or more times. The chain recombines TRBV24-1 with TRBJ2-1; D perhaps matches TRBD2 (5 bases). Trimming removed 6 bases at V and 5 bases at J, with 13 bases between. Germline assignment: CDR1 KGHDR and CDR2 SFDVKD. There are 14 residues in the CDR3. The CDR3 here is CATSNAAGDNEQFF. CDR3 nucleotide sequence: TGTGCCACCAGTAATGCGGCGGGCGACAATGAGCAGTTCTTC.

J is TRBJ1-5 and V is TRBV20-1; TRBD1 might be the D (6 bases). This CDR3 has 16 amino acids. The germline V gene has CDR1 DFQATT and CDR2 SNEGSKA (reference sequence). The ends were cut back, 1 base at V and 0 bases at J, with 13 bases in the middle. The chain's CDR3 is CSARAGGIYSNQPQHF. CDR3 bases: TGCAGTGCTAGAGCCGGGGGCATCTATAGCAATCAGCCCCAGCATTTT.

This clonotype showed up just a few times. The rearrangement links TRBV18 to TRBJ2-1; D call uncertain. Trimming took 4 bases from V and 0 from J, leaving 10 bases between them. This CDR3 comprises 15 residues. Per the germline V gene, CDR1 is KGHSH and CDR2 is LQKENI. CDR3 nucleotides: TGTGCCAGCTCACAGATAGTAAACTCCTACAATGAGCAGTTCTTC. Translating it yields CASSQIVNSYNEQFF. The entire variable domain, with the rest obtained from reference TRBV18 and TRBJ2-1, is as follows: NAGVMQNPRHLVRRRGQEARLRCSPMKGHSHVYWYRQLPEEGLKFMVYLQKENIIDESGMPKERFSAEFPKEGPSILRIQQVVRGDSAAYFCASSQIVNSYNEQFFGPGTRLTVL.

The rearrangement uses TRBV6-1 and TRBJ1-4; weak D call: TRBD1 (5 bases). The length of the CDR3 is 16 residues. CDR1 and CDR2 from the germline V gene are MNHNS and SASEGT. V was pared by 6 bases and J by 2 bases, with 16 bases between. In DNA form, the CDR3 reads TGTGCCAGCAGGCGGGGGGGGACGGCTACTAATGAAAAACTGTTTTTT. Translating it yields CASRRGGTATNEKLFF.

The V and J genes are TRBV10-1 and TRBJ2-7, with D perhaps given as TRBD1 or TRBD2 (7 bases each). The CDR3 loop spans 16 amino acids. The germline gives CDR1 WNHNN, CDR2 SYGVQD (reference sequence). V lost 6 bases to trimming and J lost 0 bases, with 18 bases between them. The CDR3 nucleotides are TGCGCCAGCAGCCCGAGGACAGGCGGGAGCTCCTACGAGCAGTACGTC. Protein sequence: CASSPRTGGSSYEQYV.

This clonotype occurred many times. This rearrangement joins TRBV5-6 to TRBJ1-1; 7 bases fit TRBD1. V shed 0 bases and J 3 bases; nucleotides not matched to a gene: 5. The CDR3 spans 15 residues. Germline lookup yields CDR1 SGHDT and CDR2 YYEEEE. CDR3 residues: CASSLADRTYTEAFF. The CDR3 coding sequence is TGTGCCAGCAGCTTGGCGGACAGGACTTACACTGAAGCTTTCTTT.

This clonotype has only a few counts. V is TRBV7-8 and J is TRBJ2-5; D call uncertain. Trimming shortened V by 1 base and J by 2 bases, and 8 bases separated the two germline ends. CDR1 is SGHVS, CDR2 FQNEAQ, per germline. The CDR3 is made up of 14 amino acids. CDR3 DNA: TGTGCCAGCAGCTTAGTTTCTCTTCAAGAGACCCAGTACTTC. It encodes CASSLVSLQETQYF.

This clonotype was counted a few times. The chain employs TRBV5-8 and TRBJ1-5; 11 bases match TRBD1. J lost 7 bases, V lost 4 bases, and 7 bases had no gene match. There are 15 residues in the CDR3. Germline-derived CDR1 and CDR2 are SGHTS and YDEGEE. The CDR3 protein is CASSKGQGAGQPQHF. The CDR3 DNA follows: TGTGCCAGCAGCAAAGGACAGGGGGCCGGGCAGCCCCAGCATTTT.

This clonotype has at least ten counts. This chain joins TRBV10-2 and TRBJ2-5; possibly TRBD2 for D (6 bases). The length of the CDR3 is 15 residues. The germline gives CDR1 WSHSY, CDR2 SAAADI. The germline V and J ends were trimmed by 6 bases and 4 bases, with 18 bases remaining between them. The DNA for the CDR3 is TGCGCCAGCAGCCCCCTTGCGGGGCCTCTAGAGACCCAGTACTTC. It is translated as CASSPLAGPLETQYF.

This clonotype appeared a few times. The chain couples TRBV24-1 to TRBJ2-1; 13 bases are a match to TRBD2. Germline V gives CDR1 KGHDR, CDR2 SFDVKD. The CDR3 has 17 amino acids. J gave up 7 bases and V 3 bases, and 8 bases lay outside the gene matches. The DNA of the CDR3 is TGTGCCACCAGTGATCCATCACTAGCGGGGGGGACGAATGAGCAGTTCTTC. It translates to CATSDPSLAGGTNEQFF.

The sample holds a few counts of this clonotype. J is TRBJ2-5 and V is TRBV9, with a weak D call TRBD2 (5 bases). Trimming took 0 bases from V and 5 from J, leaving 14 bases between them. Per the germline V gene, CDR1 is SGDLS and CDR2 is YYNGEE. The CDR3 runs to 15 residues. This CDR3 is CASSVGTGSRETQYF. The CDR3 DNA reads TGTGCCAGCAGCGTAGGAACGGGGTCTCGGGAGACCCAGTACTTC.

J is TRBJ1-5 and V is TRBV29-1, with D maybe TRBD1 (5 bases). The V and J ends lost 2 bases and 2 bases respectively, with 7 bases between them. Looked up from germline, CDR1 is SQVTM and CDR2 is ANQGSEA. CDR3 length equals 13 residues. The CDR3, as DNA: TGCAGCGTTGAACAGGGTGGCAATCAGCCCCAGCATTTT. It encodes CSVEQGGNQPQHF.

This rearrangement joins TRBV18 to TRBJ2-4; no clear D gene. Germline CDR1 and CDR2: KGHSH and LQKENI. The CDR3 length is 15 residues. The germline V and J ends were trimmed by 6 bases and 1 base, with 13 bases remaining between them. CDR3 region: CASSLDGVAKNIQYF. DNA for the CDR3: TGTGCCAGCTCGCTCGATGGGGTCGCCAAAAACATTCAGTACTTC.

In this sample, this clonotype turned up many times. The rearrangement links TRBV7-6 to TRBJ2-5; 7 bases fit TRBD2. There are 13 residues in the CDR3. Per the germline V gene, CDR1 is SGHVS and CDR2 is FNYEAQ. V dropped 5 bases and J dropped 7; count of bases not matched to a gene: 7. The chain's CDR3 is CASSLGLGGTQYF. CDR3 in DNA: TGTGCCAGCAGCCTTGGACTAGGTGGGACCCAGTACTTC. Full variable domain (rest looked up from reference TRBV7-6 and TRBJ2-5): GAGVSQSPRYKVTKRGQDVALRCDPISGHVSLYWYRQALGQGPEFLTYFNYEAQQDKSGLPNDRFSAERPEGSISTLTIQRTEQRDSAMYRCASSLGLGGTQYFGPGTRLLVL.

The chain joins TRBV10-1 to TRBJ2-3; D may be TRBD2 (5 bases). The CDR3 totals 18 residues. V dropped 7 bases and J dropped 2 bases, with 25 bases sitting between them. Germline loops: CDR1 WNHNN, CDR2 SYGVQD (reference sequence). The CDR3 sequence is CASNQVRPPLAITDTQYF. The CDR3 region has the DNA TGCGCCAGCAATCAGGTCCGTCCACCCCTAGCAATCACAGATACGCAGTATTTT.

This clonotype was seen a handful of times. The chain recombines TRBV2 with TRBJ2-7; 7 bases fit TRBD2. Germline V gene lookup returns CDR1 SNHLY and CDR2 FYNNEI. The CDR3 contains 12 residues. V dropped 3 bases and J dropped 4; count of bases not matched to a gene: 0. CDR3 amino acids: CASSEGGYEQYV. CDR3 bases: TGTGCCAGCAGTGAGGGGGGGTACGAGCAGTACGTC.

The chain joins TRBV4-2 to TRBJ1-2; TRBD1 matches 11 bases. This CDR3 is 18 amino acids long. Germline V gene data show CDR1 as LGHNA and CDR2 as YNFKEQ. Trimming cost V 3 bases and J 6 bases; bases outside gene matches: 15. The CDR3 loop is CASSQELTRTDRGHGYTF. CDR3 DNA sequence: TGTGCCAGCAGCCAGGAACTCACCCGAACGGACAGGGGGCATGGCTACACCTTC.

This clonotype has more than one count but fewer than ten. V and J are TRBV19 and TRBJ1-2; unclear D gene. This CDR3 spans 11 amino acids. Trimming cost V 10 bases and J 8 bases, with 14 bases left between them. CDR1 LNHDA and CDR2 SQIVND come from the germline V gene (reference sequence). CDR3 in amino acids: CATTGYMGYTF. CDR3 coding DNA: TGTGCCACCACGGGGTATATGGGCTACACCTTC.

This clonotype showed up many times. The V gene is TRBV10-3, the J gene TRBJ2-7, with 9 bases that match TRBD1. Germline CDR1 ENHRY, CDR2 SYGVKD. The CDR3 runs to 15 residues. V gave up 4 bases and J gave up 4 bases; unmatched junction bases: 8. The CDR3 bases are TGTGCCATCAGTGGGGGGACAGGGAGTCTATACGAGCAGTACGTC. It translates to CAISGGTGSLYEQYV.

The chain joins TRBV27 to TRBJ2-5; 8 bases map to TRBD2. Germline CDR1 MNHEY, CDR2 SMNVEV (reference sequence). The CDR3 sequence is 15 residues long. Trimming at V came to 3 bases and at J to 5 bases, leaving 8 bases not matched to a gene. The CDR3 DNA reads as TGTGCCAGCAGTTTCTCCCCGGGGGGGGAGGAGACCCAGTACTTC. Protein: CASSFSPGGEETQYF.

This clonotype was counted only a few times. This CDR3 is CASGQGNTEAFF. Written as DNA, the CDR3 is TGTGCCAGTGGACAGGGGAACACTGAAGCTTTCTTT. V usage is TRBV2 and J usage is TRBJ1-1; 8 bases align to TRBD1. V trimming: 9 bases; J trimming: 1 base; junction bases outside the gene matches: 1. The CDR3 runs 12 residues. CDR1 SNHLY and CDR2 FYNNEI come from the germline V gene.

This clonotype was recorded a few times. V and J are TRBV5-1 and TRBJ1-4; D gene uncertain. This CDR3 is built from 15 residues. Per germline, CDR1 SGHRS and CDR2 YFSETQ. The V end was cut by 0 bases, the J end by 0 bases, with 6 bases between. The CDR3 reads CASSLEVATNEKLFF. The CDR3 nucleotides read TGCGCCAGCAGCTTGGAGGTCGCAACTAATGAAAAACTGTTTTTT.

In its sample, this clonotype was seen a few times. The V call is TRBV11-2, the J call TRBJ1-2, with 8 bases identical to TRBD1. Trimming cost V 4 bases and J 0 bases; bases outside gene matches: 7. This CDR3 has 16 amino acids. The germline CDR1 and CDR2 sequences are SGHAT and FQNNGV. The CDR3 protein is CASSSGVQGANYGYTF. The DNA of the CDR3 is TGTGCCAGCAGCTCCGGGGTACAGGGGGCTAACTATGGCTACACCTTC.